One and the same sample provided the 27 T cell receptor beta chains below, sequenced in a study of blood T cell repertoires in COVID-19. Assay: immunoSEQ multiplex PCR; the TCRdb copy retains only in-frame clones and omits some. The profile shows just under 65,000 clones, 65% to 80% of them singletons. Material for sequencing was peripheral blood. Every receptor here comes from a human donor in a cohort sampled during active COVID-19.

The chain links TRBV2 to TRBJ2-7; 8 nucleotides align to TRBD1. CDR1 and CDR2 (germline): SNHLY, FYNNEI. The CDR3 has 12 amino acids. Trimming took 6 bases from V and 4 from J; bases not matched to a gene: 2. The CDR3: CASRGQGYEQYF. CDR3 in DNA: TGTGCCAGCAGAGGACAGGGTTACGAGCAGTACTTC.

The rearrangement uses TRBV9 and TRBJ1-1; 7 bases are a match to TRBD1. Trimming removed 4 bases from V and 6 bases from J; junction bases left unmatched: 3. The CDR3 has 12 amino acids. The germline V gene encodes CDR1 SGDLS and CDR2 YYNGEE. CDR3 sequence: CASSSGTAEAFF. The CDR3, as DNA: TGTGCCAGCAGCTCGGGGACAGCTGAAGCTTTCTTT.

The genes are TRBV6-5 and TRBJ1-1; TRBD1 matches at 11 bases. Germline CDR1 reads MNHEY; CDR2 reads SVGAGI. This CDR3 has 14 amino acids. With 2 bases clipped from V and 5 bases from J, the junction kept 1 base outside the gene matches. The CDR3 DNA is TGTGCCAGCAGTTACCGGGACAGGGGGACTGAAGCTTTCTTT. As protein: CASSYRDRGTEAFF.

This chain uses TRBV27 with TRBJ1-4, with 7 positions matching TRBD1. Germline-derived CDR1 and CDR2 are MNHEY and SMNVEV (reference sequence). Trimming cost V 0 bases and J 7 bases; bases outside gene matches: 5. This CDR3 is built from 15 residues. CDR3 DNA: TGTGCCAGCAGTTTATCACAAGGGGGCGGTGAAAAACTGTTTTTT. Its translation: CASSLSQGGGEKLFF.

This clone has just one count. This chain connects TRBV14 to TRBJ1-1, with D perhaps TRBD1 (6 bases). The CDR3 sequence is 14 residues long. Germline V gives CDR1 SGHDN, CDR2 FVKESK. V lost 0 bases to trimming and J lost 5 bases, with 10 bases between them. The CDR3 region is CASSQDSGVTEAFF. CDR3 in DNA: TGTGCCAGCAGCCAAGATTCAGGGGTGACTGAAGCTTTCTTT.

This clone has only one observation. The rearrangement links TRBV5-4 to TRBJ2-3; 7 bases fit TRBD2. V shed 0 bases, J shed 1 base, and the junction held 8 bases outside the gene matches. This CDR3 contains 17 residues. The germline CDR1 and CDR2 sequences are SGHNT and YYREEE (reference sequence). CDR3 in amino acids: CASSLVTLAAGTDTQYF. The CDR3 DNA sequence: TGTGCCAGCAGCTTGGTAACCCTAGCGGCGGGCACAGATACGCAGTATTTT.

J is TRBJ2-2 and V is TRBV19, with TRBD2 as a possible D gene (5 bases). The CDR3 runs 14 residues. V shed 7 bases and J shed 2 bases, with 11 bases lying between them. The germline V gene encodes CDR1 LNHDA and CDR2 SQIVND (reference sequence). The CDR3 DNA sequence: TGTGCCAGTAAGAGCGGACGCAACACCGGGGAGCTGTTTTTT. Protein: CASKSGRNTGELFF. Full variable domain (rest looked up from reference TRBV19 and TRBJ2-2): DGGITQSPKYLFRKEGQNVTLSCEQNLNHDAMYWYRQDPGQGLRLIYYSQIVNDFQKGDIAEGYSVSREKKESFPLTVTSAQKNPTAFYLCASKSGRNTGELFFGEGSRLTVL.

This clone has only one observation. The J gene is TRBJ2-7, the V gene TRBV7-9; the D gene is possibly TRBD1 (5 bases). The germline V and J ends were trimmed by 1 base and 5 bases, with 12 bases remaining between them. CDR3 size: 14 residues. Germline V gene sequence: CDR1 SEHNR, CDR2 FQNEAQ (reference sequence). CDR3 coding DNA: TGTGCCAGCAGCTTAGGACAGTGGCACCACGAGCAGTACTTC. Translation: CASSLGQWHHEQYF.

The chain links TRBV9 to TRBJ1-2; 7 nucleotides line up with TRBD1. The V segment lost 0 bases and the J segment 5 bases; nucleotides outside the gene matches: 4. The CDR3 extends over 14 amino acids. In germline, CDR1 is SGDLS, CDR2 YYNGEE. CDR3 DNA: TGTGCCAGCAGCGTAGAAGGACAGGCTTATGGCTACACCTTC. Protein sequence: CASSVEGQAYGYTF.

The genes are TRBV6-5 and TRBJ1-2; 10 nucleotides line up with TRBD1. CDR1 MNHEY and CDR2 SVGAGI come from the germline V gene. Germline trimming cut 2 bases from V and 8 bases from J; bases unmatched to any gene: 2. The CDR3 is 13 amino acids. In DNA form, the CDR3 reads TGTGCCAGCAGTTACCGGACAGGGGGAGGCTACACCTTC. Residues: CASSYRTGGGYTF.

This clone was recorded at least ten times. The chain employs TRBV5-4 and TRBJ1-2; possible D gene TRBD1, 6 bases. Trimming cost V 4 bases and J 6 bases, with 19 bases left between them. This CDR3 is 15 amino acids long. The germline CDR1 and CDR2 sequences are SGHNT and YYREEE (reference sequence). For the CDR3, the DNA is TGTGCCAGCAGCCCCCGGGGTGGGGGCTTCGATGGCTACACCTTC. Its protein product is CASSPRGGGFDGYTF.

The rearrangement joins TRBV5-1 to TRBJ1-1; a weak D match, TRBD1 (6 bases). The CDR3 contains 14 residues. The ends were cut back, 4 bases at V and 1 base at J, with 11 bases in the middle. Germline-derived CDR1 and CDR2 are SGHRS and YFSETQ. CDR3 loop: CASSPTGPNTEAFF. In nucleotides, the CDR3 is TGCGCCAGCAGCCCGACAGGACCGAACACTGAAGCTTTCTTT.

This clone was found a few times. The V call is TRBV2, the J call TRBJ2-7; maybe TRBD1 (7 bases). The CDR3 contains 13 residues. Germline lookup yields CDR1 SNHLY and CDR2 FYNNEI. V was shortened by 7 bases and J by 5 bases, with 15 bases between the two germline ends. The CDR3 region is CASTQTGRNEQYF. The CDR3 DNA follows: TGTGCCAGCACCCAGACAGGGAGGAACGAGCAGTACTTC.

This chain uses TRBV6-1 with TRBJ2-7, with D perhaps TRBD2 (6 bases). Germline values: CDR1 MNHNS, CDR2 SASEGT. V lost 2 bases and J lost 4, with 12 bases in between. This CDR3 comprises 14 residues. The CDR3 DNA sequence: TGTGCCAGCAGTGAATCCGGGGGTGTGTACGAGCAGTACTTC. Translated, it gives CASSESGGVYEQYF.

In this sample, this clone turned up many times. The J gene is TRBJ1-6, the V gene TRBV30, with D unclear. Germline V lookup: CDR1 GTSNPN, CDR2 SVGIG (reference sequence). Trimming took off 2 bases at V and 0 bases at J, with 8 bases between the two ends. The CDR3 runs to 15 residues. CDR3 sequence: CAWSFTSSYNSPLHF. The CDR3 nucleotides are TGTGCCTGGAGTTTCACCAGCTCCTATAATTCACCCCTCCACTTT.

The rearrangement joins TRBV27 to TRBJ1-1; TRBD1 matches at 7 bases. The junction had 7 bases not matched to a gene; V was cut back by 2 bases and J by 1 base. The CDR3 is made up of 16 amino acids. CDR1 and CDR2 from the germline V gene are MNHEY and SMNVEV (reference sequence). The CDR3 protein is CASSLVTGVGNTEAFF. The DNA for the CDR3 is TGTGCCAGCAGTTTAGTAACAGGGGTGGGGAACACTGAAGCTTTCTTT.

The gene calls are TRBV29-1 and TRBJ1-4; the D is unclear. Germline values: CDR1 SQVTM, CDR2 ANQGSEA. The CDR3 consists of 10 residues. The V gene lost 5 bases and the J gene lost 6 bases, with 4 bases spanning the gap. CDR3 bases: TGCAGCGTTTATGATGAAAAACTGTTTTTT. This codes for CSVYDEKLFF.

The rearrangement uses TRBV2 and TRBJ2-1; D is undetermined. The CDR3 spans 13 residues. The ends were cut back, 1 base at V and 3 bases at J, with 4 bases in the middle. The germline gives CDR1 SNHLY, CDR2 FYNNEI. The CDR3 here is CASSEVSYNEQFF. The CDR3 coding sequence is TGTGCCAGCAGTGAAGTCAGCTACAATGAGCAGTTCTTC.

V and J are TRBV14 and TRBJ1-1; D is possibly TRBD1 (5 bases). The CDR3 length is 13 residues. In germline, CDR1 is SGHDN, CDR2 FVKESK. Trimming took off 1 base at V and 5 bases at J, with 8 bases between the two ends. The CDR3 sequence: CASSQAGRTEAFF. The DNA for the CDR3 is TGTGCCAGCAGCCAAGCAGGGAGGACTGAAGCTTTCTTT.

The rearrangement uses TRBV24-1 and TRBJ1-6, with a weak D call TRBD1 (6 bases). The ends were cut back, 7 bases at V and 10 bases at J, with 13 bases in the middle. The length of the CDR3 is 13 residues. Germline-derived CDR1 and CDR2 are KGHDR and SFDVKD. CDR3 DNA sequence: TGTGCCACCAGATACAGGGAAGGGTCACCCCTCCACTTT. Translating gives CATRYREGSPLHF.

This rearrangement joins TRBV28 to TRBJ1-2; D ambiguous. Germline V gives CDR1 MDHEN, CDR2 SYDVKM. V shed 5 bases and J shed 0 bases, with 10 bases lying between them. CDR3 length equals 14 residues. CDR3 residues: CASSMAISNYGYTF. CDR3 sequence (DNA): TGTGCCAGCAGTATGGCCATATCTAACTATGGCTACACCTTC.

This clone appeared a few times. The rearrangement links TRBV6-2 or TRBV6-3 to TRBJ2-1; 8 bases are shared with TRBD2. The CDR3 has 14 residues. The ends lost 3 bases at V and 7 bases at J; junction bases unmatched: 5. CDR1 MNHEY and CDR2 SVGEGT come from the germline V gene. CDR3 bases: TGTGCCAGCAGTTATCTCGGGGGGGCAAATGAGCAGTTCTTC. This encodes CASSYLGGANEQFF.

This chain joins TRBV3-1 (or the pseudogene TRBV3-2) and TRBJ2-2; the match to TRBD1 covers 7 bases. The CDR3 totals 15 residues. Trimming removed 5 bases from V and 1 base from J; junction bases left unmatched: 4. Germline assignment: CDR1 LGHDT and CDR2 YNNKEL (reference sequence). The CDR3, as DNA: TGTGCCAGCAGCTTCCGGGACAGGAACACCGGGGAGCTGTTTTTT. Residues: CASSFRDRNTGELFF.

This clone occurred a few times. The chain combines TRBV5-1 with TRBJ1-5, with 10 positions matching TRBD1. Unmatched junction bases numbered 4, after V lost 4 bases and J lost 3 bases. The CDR3 length is 15 residues. Germline CDR1 SGHRS, CDR2 YFSETQ. DNA of the CDR3: TGCGCCAGCAGCCTAGGGACAGGGGTCAATCAGCCCCAGCATTTT. Translation: CASSLGTGVNQPQHF.

The CDR3 coding sequence is TGCGCCAGCAGCCTAGCGACCCCCACAGATACGCAGTATTTT. It encodes CASSLATPTDTQYF. The chain uses TRBV5-1 and TRBJ2-3, with a weak D call TRBD2 (6 bases). CDR1 and CDR2 from the germline V gene are SGHRS and YFSETQ. Trimming left V 4 bases short and J 2 bases short, with 11 bases between. The CDR3 is 14 residues long. The variable domain in full, completed from reference TRBV5-1 and TRBJ2-3, reads KAGVTQTPRYLIKTRGQQVTLSCSPISGHRSVSWYQQTPGQGLQFLFEYFSETQRNKGNFPGRFSGRQFSNSRSEMNVSTLELGDSALYLCASSLATPTDTQYFGPGTRLTVL.

The chain uses TRBV7-8 and TRBJ2-1, with D possibly TRBD2 on 5 matching bases. Germline CDR1 is SGHVS and CDR2 is FQNEAQ. Deletions cut 8 bases from V and 1 base from J, with 6 bases between. The CDR3 spans 12 residues. As DNA, the CDR3 is TGTGCCAGCCGAGGGTCCTACAATGAGCAGTTCTTC. Residues: CASRGSYNEQFF. Full variable domain (rest looked up from reference TRBV7-8 and TRBJ2-1): GAGVSQSPRYKVAKRGQDVALRCDPISGHVSLFWYQQALGQGPEFLTYFQNEAQLDKSGLPSDRFFAERPEGSVSTLKIQRTQQEDSAVYLCASRGSYNEQFFGPGTRLTVL.

The chain couples TRBV3-1 (or the pseudogene TRBV3-2) to TRBJ2-4; 8 bases line up with TRBD2. Trimming cost V 0 bases and J 0 bases; bases outside gene matches: 7. The CDR3 runs to 18 residues. CDR1 and CDR2 (germline): LGHDT, YNNKEL (reference sequence). CDR3 DNA sequence: TGTGCCAGCAGCCAAGATCTCGGAGCGGGGGTAGCCAAAAACATTCAGTACTTC. Translated: CASSQDLGAGVAKNIQYF.